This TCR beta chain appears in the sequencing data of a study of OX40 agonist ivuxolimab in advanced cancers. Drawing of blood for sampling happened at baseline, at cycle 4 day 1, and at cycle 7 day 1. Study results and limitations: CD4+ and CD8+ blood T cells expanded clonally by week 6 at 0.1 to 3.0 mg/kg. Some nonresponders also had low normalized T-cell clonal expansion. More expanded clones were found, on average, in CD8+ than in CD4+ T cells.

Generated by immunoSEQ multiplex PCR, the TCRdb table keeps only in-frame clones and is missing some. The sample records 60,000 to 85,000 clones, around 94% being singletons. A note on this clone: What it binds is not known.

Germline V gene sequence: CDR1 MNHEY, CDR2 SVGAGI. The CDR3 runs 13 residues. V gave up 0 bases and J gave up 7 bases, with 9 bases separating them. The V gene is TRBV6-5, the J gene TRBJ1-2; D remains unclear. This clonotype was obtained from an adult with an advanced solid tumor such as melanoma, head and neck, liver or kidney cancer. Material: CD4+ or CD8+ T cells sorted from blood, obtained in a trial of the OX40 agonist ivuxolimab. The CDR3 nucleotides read TGTGCCAGCAGTTACTCGACGGCGGCTGGCTACACCTTC. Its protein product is CASSYSTAAGYTF.